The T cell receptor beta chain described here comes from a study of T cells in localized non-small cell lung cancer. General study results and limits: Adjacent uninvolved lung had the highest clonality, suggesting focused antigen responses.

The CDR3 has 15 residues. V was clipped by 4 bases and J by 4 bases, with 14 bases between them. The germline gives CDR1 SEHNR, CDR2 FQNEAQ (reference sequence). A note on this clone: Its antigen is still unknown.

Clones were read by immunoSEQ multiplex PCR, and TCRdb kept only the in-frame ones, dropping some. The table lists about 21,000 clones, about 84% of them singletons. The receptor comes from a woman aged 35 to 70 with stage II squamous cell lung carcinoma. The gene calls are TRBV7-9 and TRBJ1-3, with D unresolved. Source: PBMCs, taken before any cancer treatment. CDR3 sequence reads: CASSSGGPRGNTIYF. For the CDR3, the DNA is TGTGCCAGCAGCTCAGGAGGGCCAAGGGGAAACACCATATATTTT. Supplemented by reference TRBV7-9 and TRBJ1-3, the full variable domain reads DTGVSQNPRHKITKRGQNVTFRCDPISEHNRLYWYRQTLGQGPEFLTYFQNEAQLEKSRLLSDRFSAERPKGSFSTLEIQRTEQGDSAMYLCASSSGGPRGNTIYFGEGSWLTVV.